This T cell receptor (beta chain) originates from a study of cytomegalovirus exposure and HLA in healthy donors. Primers included in the PCR were 60 Vbeta and 13 Jbeta primers. TCRdb's table, derived via immunoSEQ multiplex PCR, lists solely in-frame clones and lacks some. The sample comprises 150,000 to 200,000 clones, around three quarters of which are singletons, and 1.5% to 2% rests with the top ten. Germline CDR1 and CDR2: SNHLY and FYNNEI. The CDR3 covers 14 residues. V lost 3 bases to trimming and J lost 0 bases, with 3 bases between them. About this clone: Its antigen is not identified.

Study conclusions and caveats: In a later analysis, several top co-occurrence clusters appeared linked to parvovirus B19, influenza, CMV and Epstein-Barr virus.

The gene calls are TRBV2 and TRBJ2-6, with D uncertain. Sequencing was performed on PBMCs. The clonotype comes from a man between 25 and 39 years old in good health and CMV-seronegative. In DNA form, the CDR3 reads TGTGCCAGCAGTGAGAGCTCTGGGGCCAACGTCCTGACTTTC. This translates into CASSESSGANVLTF. Based on the CDR3 plus reference TRBV2 and TRBJ2-6, the full variable domain is EPEVTQTPSHQVTQMGQEVILRCVPISNHLYFYWYRQILGQKVEFLVSFYNNEISEKSEIFDDQFSVERPDGSNFTLKIRSTKLEDSAMYFCASSESSGANVLTFGAGSRLTVL.